A single sample gave rise to the 9 T cell receptor beta chains below, sequenced in a study of blood T cell repertoires in COVID-19. Here immunoSEQ multiplex PCR was the method, and the copy in TCRdb shows in-frame clones only, minus some. The table lists around 95,000 clones, 90% to 95% of them singletons, with 2.1% in the top ten. The sequenced sample consisted of peripheral blood. These receptors came from a man aged 50-59 years with active COVID-19.

The rearrangement links TRBV11-3 to TRBJ2-3; 14 positions agree with TRBD2. The ends lost 0 bases at V and 0 bases at J; junction bases unmatched: 8. Germline lookup yields CDR1 SGHNT and CDR2 YENEEA. The CDR3 is made up of 20 amino acids. The CDR3 is CASSLDQMGLAGASTDTQYF. In DNA, the CDR3 is TGTGCCAGCAGCTTAGACCAAATGGGACTAGCGGGGGCCAGCACAGATACGCAGTATTTT.

J is TRBJ2-3 and V is TRBV7-9; D is perhaps TRBD1 (5 bases). Germline lookup yields CDR1 SEHNR and CDR2 FQNEAQ (reference sequence). This CDR3 is 15 amino acids long. Trimming took off 1 base at V and 6 bases at J, with 14 bases between the two ends. CDR3 nucleotides: TGTGCCAGCAGCTTAGTTTCTGGGGCTGGGGATACGCAGTATTTT. It yields the protein CASSLVSGAGDTQYF.

The chain carries TRBV4-2 and TRBJ1-5; the match to TRBD1 covers 7 bases. The germline CDR1 and CDR2 sequences are LGHNA and YNFKEQ. This CDR3 is built from 18 residues. Trimming removed 5 bases from V and 0 bases from J; junction bases left unmatched: 13. The CDR3 coding sequence is TGTGCCAGCAGCGGAGGATTGACAGGGCCATATAGCAATCAGCCCCAGCATTTT. Its protein product is CASSGGLTGPYSNQPQHF.

The CDR3 DNA is TGTGCCAGCAGCCCGGGACAGGATAACAGTCGGACAGATACGCAGTATTTT. This codes for CASSPGQDNSRTDTQYF. The gene calls are TRBV14 and TRBJ2-3; 8 nucleotides line up with TRBD1. The CDR3 has 17 residues. Germline V CDR1 and CDR2: SGHDN, FVKESK. J gave up 3 bases and V 4 bases, and 12 bases lay outside the gene matches.

The rearrangement uses TRBV15 and TRBJ2-1; 9 nucleotides agree with TRBD2. Unmatched junction bases numbered 4, after V lost 1 base and J lost 6 bases. The CDR3 length is 15 residues. Looked up from germline, CDR1 is LNHNV and CDR2 is YYDKDF (reference sequence). The CDR3: CATSRGTSASNEQFF. The CDR3 coding sequence is TGTGCCACCAGCAGAGGGACTAGCGCGAGCAATGAGCAGTTCTTC.

This rearrangement joins TRBV18 to TRBJ2-4, with 9 bases lining up with TRBD2. V gave up 3 bases and J gave up 6 bases; unmatched junction bases: 6. The CDR3 covers 15 residues. Per germline, CDR1 KGHSH and CDR2 LQKENI. The DNA of the CDR3 is TGTGCCAGCTCACCGACTAGCGGAGTGGGAAACATTCAGTACTTC. It specifies CASSPTSGVGNIQYF.

This clone was detected once. CDR3 loop: CASSLAGARWSYNSPLHF. In DNA, the CDR3 is TGTGCCAGTAGCCTAGCGGGGGCGAGGTGGTCCTATAATTCACCCCTCCACTTT. The chain is built from TRBV19 and TRBJ1-6; D may be TRBD1 (6 bases). Per germline, CDR1 LNHDA and CDR2 SQIVND (reference sequence). This CDR3 has 18 amino acids. V gave up 6 bases and J gave up 1 base, with 19 bases separating them.

The CDR3 sequence is CASSGSRTGSPNEQFF. The CDR3 bases are TGTGCCAGCAGTGGCTCTAGGACAGGGTCGCCCAATGAGCAGTTCTTC. V gene TRBV6-1 combines with J gene TRBJ2-1; 8 bases are a match to TRBD1. Germline-derived CDR1 and CDR2 are MNHNS and SASEGT. With 4 bases clipped from V and 6 bases from J, the junction kept 11 bases outside the gene matches. The CDR3 consists of 16 residues.

The chain joins TRBV7-3 to TRBJ2-5; D is perhaps TRBD1 (5 bases). The V gene lost 2 bases and the J gene lost 2 bases, with 15 bases spanning the gap. The CDR3 is 16 residues long. Germline V gene data show CDR1 as SGHTA and CDR2 as FQGTGA. The CDR3 sequence is CASSLSGRREQETQYF. The CDR3 nucleotides are TGTGCCAGCAGCTTATCGGGTCGCAGGGAACAAGAGACCCAGTACTTC.